This T cell receptor (beta chain) derives from a study of radiotherapy plus CTLA-4 blockade in lung cancer. Study results and limitations: Early shifts in blood T cell clones, with interferon-beta, reportedly predicted response best.

By proportion, this clone is medium-sized. Its antigen is unknown. People whose metastatic non-small-cell lung cancer was chemo-refractory got focal radiation along with CTLA-4 blockade by ipilimumab. The CDR3 consists of 14 residues. Trimming pared 2 bases from V and 8 bases from J, leaving 12 bases between. Germline values: CDR1 SGHTA, CDR2 FQGTGA. TCRdb's copy holds only in-frame clones and misses some; the assay was immunoSEQ multiplex PCR. This table has around 110,000 clones, 85% appearing once. This chain connects TRBV7-3 to TRBJ2-2; no definite D call. The TCR sequence derives from a human donor with non-small cell lung cancer that progressed on radiotherapy plus ipilimumab. Some clones in this sample may be carry-over from other donors' samples. The source material was peripheral blood, sampled from a patient treated with radiotherapy plus ipilimumab. The CDR3 sequence is CASSLGRPTGELFF. The DNA of the CDR3 is TGTGCCAGCAGCTTAGGTCGTCCGACTGGGGAGCTGTTTTTT.